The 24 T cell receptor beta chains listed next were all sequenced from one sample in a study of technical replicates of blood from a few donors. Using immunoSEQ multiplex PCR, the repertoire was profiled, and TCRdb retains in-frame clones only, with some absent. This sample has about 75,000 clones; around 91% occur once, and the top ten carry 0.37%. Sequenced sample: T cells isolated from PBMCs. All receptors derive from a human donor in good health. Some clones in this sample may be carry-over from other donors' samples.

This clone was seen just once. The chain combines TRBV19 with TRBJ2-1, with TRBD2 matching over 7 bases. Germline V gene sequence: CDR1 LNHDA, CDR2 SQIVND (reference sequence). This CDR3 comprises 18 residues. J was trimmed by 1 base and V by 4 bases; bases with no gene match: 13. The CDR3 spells CASSNEGGAISSYNEQFF. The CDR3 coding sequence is TGTGCCAGTAGTAATGAGGGAGGGGCTATTAGTTCCTACAATGAGCAGTTCTTC.

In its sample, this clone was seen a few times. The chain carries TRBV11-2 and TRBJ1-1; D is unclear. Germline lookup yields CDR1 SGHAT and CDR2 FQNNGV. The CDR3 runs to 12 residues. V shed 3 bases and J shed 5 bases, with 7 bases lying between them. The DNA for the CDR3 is TGTGCCAGCAGCTTTTCGGGGACTGAAGCTTTCTTT. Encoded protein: CASSFSGTEAFF.

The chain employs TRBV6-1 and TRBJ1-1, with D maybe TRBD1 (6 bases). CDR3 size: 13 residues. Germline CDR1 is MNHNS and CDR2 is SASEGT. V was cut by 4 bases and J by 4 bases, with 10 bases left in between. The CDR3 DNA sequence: TGTGCCAGCAGTGGGACAGTCACCACTGAAGCTTTCTTT. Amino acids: CASSGTVTTEAFF.

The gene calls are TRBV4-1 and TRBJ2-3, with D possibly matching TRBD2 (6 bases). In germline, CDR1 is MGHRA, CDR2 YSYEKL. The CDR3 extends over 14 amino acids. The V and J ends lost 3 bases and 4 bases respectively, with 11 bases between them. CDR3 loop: CASSQGLPADTQYF. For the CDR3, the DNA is TGCGCCAGCAGCCAGGGACTCCCCGCAGATACGCAGTATTTT.

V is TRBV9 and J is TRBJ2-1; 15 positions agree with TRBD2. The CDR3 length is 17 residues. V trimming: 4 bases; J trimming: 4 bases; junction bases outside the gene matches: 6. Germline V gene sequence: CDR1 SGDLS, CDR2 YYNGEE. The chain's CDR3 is CASSLGLAGGAYNEQFF. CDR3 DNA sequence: TGTGCCAGCAGCCTAGGACTAGCGGGAGGGGCTTACAATGAGCAGTTCTTC.

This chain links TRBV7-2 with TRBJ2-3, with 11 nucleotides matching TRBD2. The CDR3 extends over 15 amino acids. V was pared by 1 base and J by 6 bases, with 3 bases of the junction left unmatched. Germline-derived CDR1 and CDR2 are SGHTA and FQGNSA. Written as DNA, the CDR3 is TGTGCCAGCAGCTTAGGACTAGCGGGGTACGATACGCAGTATTTT. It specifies CASSLGLAGYDTQYF.

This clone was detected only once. The CDR3 here is CASSPATGGRGNTIYF. The CDR3 nucleotides read TGTGCCAGCAGCCCGGCAACAGGGGGTAGAGGAAACACCATATATTTT. The chain carries TRBV7-9 and TRBJ1-3, with 8 bases aligning to TRBD1. V shed 5 bases and J 4 bases; nucleotides not matched to a gene: 10. Germline V gives CDR1 SEHNR, CDR2 FQNEAQ (reference sequence). CDR3 length equals 16 residues.

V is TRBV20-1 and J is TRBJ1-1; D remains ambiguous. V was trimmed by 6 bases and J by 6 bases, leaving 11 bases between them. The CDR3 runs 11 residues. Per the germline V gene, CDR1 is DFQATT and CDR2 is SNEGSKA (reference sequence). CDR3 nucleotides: TGCAGTGCCCCGAAAGGAGCTGAAGCTTTCTTT. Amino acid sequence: CSAPKGAEAFF.

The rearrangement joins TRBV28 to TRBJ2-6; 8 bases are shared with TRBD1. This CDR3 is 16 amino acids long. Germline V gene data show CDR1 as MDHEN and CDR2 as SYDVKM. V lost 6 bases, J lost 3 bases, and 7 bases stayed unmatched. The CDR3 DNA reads TGTGCCAGCAGAAGTCAGGGGGCTGTTGGGGCCAACGTCCTGACTTTC. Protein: CASRSQGAVGANVLTF.

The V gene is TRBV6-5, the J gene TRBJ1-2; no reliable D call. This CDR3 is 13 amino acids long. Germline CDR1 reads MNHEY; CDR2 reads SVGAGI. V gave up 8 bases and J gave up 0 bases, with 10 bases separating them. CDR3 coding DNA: TGTGCCAGCCGAGGGAGTTCTAACTATGGCTACACCTTC. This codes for CASRGSSNYGYTF.

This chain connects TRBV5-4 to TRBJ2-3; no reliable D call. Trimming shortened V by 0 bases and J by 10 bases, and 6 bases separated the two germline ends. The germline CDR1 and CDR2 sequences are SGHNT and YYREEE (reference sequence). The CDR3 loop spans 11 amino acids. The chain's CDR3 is CASSLAFAQYF. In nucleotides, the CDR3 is TGTGCCAGCAGCTTGGCGTTTGCGCAGTATTTT.

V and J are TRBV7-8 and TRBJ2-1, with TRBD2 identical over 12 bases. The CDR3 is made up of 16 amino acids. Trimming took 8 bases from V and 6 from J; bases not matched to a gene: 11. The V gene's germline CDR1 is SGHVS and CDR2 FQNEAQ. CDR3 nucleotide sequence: TGTGCCAGCGGAAGACTAGCGGGAGAGGTTGGCAATGAGCAGTTCTTC. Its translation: CASGRLAGEVGNEQFF.

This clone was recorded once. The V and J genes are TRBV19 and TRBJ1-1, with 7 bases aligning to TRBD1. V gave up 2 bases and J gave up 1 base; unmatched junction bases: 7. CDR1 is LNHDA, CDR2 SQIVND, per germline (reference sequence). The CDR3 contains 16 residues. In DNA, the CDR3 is TGTGCCAGTAGTATAAGGCAGGGGGATCGGAACACTGAAGCTTTCTTT. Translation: CASSIRQGDRNTEAFF.

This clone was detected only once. The CDR3 region is CASSPTGYGNQPQHF. In DNA form, the CDR3 reads TGCGCCAGCAGCCCTACCGGGTACGGCAATCAGCCCCAGCATTTT. The V call is TRBV5-1, the J call TRBJ1-5; D remains ambiguous. This CDR3 is built from 15 residues. CDR1 and CDR2 (germline): SGHRS, YFSETQ. With 4 bases removed from V and 2 bases from J, the gap between germline ends came to 13 bases.

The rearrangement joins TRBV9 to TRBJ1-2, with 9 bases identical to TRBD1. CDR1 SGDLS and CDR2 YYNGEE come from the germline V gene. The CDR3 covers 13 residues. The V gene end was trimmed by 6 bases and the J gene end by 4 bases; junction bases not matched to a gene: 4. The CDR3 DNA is TGTGCCAGCATCCGACAGGGGGGCTATGGCTACACCTTC. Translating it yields CASIRQGGYGYTF.

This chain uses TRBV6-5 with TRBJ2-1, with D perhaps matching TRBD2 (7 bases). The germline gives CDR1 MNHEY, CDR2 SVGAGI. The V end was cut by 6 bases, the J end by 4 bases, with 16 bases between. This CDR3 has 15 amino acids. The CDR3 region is CASSRDGGRYNEQFF. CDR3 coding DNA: TGTGCCAGCAGCCGTGACGGGGGGCGATACAATGAGCAGTTCTTC.

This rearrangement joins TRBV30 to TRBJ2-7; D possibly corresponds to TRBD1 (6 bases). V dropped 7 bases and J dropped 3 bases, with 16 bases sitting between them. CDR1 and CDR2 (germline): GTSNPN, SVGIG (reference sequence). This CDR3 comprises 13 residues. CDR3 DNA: TGTGCCTTCACACGGGACACCGGCTACGAGCAGTACTTC. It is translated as CAFTRDTGYEQYF.

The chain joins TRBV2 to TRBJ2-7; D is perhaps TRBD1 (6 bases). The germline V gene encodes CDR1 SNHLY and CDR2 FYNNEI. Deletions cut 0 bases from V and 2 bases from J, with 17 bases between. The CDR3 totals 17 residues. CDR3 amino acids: CASSEAPSDRFPYEQYF. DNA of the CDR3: TGTGCCAGCAGTGAAGCTCCCTCCGACAGGTTCCCCTACGAGCAGTACTTC.

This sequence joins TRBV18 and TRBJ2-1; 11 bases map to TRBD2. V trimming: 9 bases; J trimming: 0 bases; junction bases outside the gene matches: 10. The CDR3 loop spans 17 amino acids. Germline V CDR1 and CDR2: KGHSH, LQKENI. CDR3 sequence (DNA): TGTGCCAGTTGCCCCCCGGGACTAGCGGACTCCTACAATGAGCAGTTCTTC. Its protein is CASCPPGLADSYNEQFF.

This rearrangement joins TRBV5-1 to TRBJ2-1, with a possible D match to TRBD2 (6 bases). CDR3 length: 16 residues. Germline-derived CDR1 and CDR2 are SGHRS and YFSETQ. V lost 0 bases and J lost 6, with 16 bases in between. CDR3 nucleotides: TGCGCCAGCAGCTTGGCACCGGGAGCTGCTACCAATGAGCAGTTCTTC. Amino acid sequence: CASSLAPGAATNEQFF.

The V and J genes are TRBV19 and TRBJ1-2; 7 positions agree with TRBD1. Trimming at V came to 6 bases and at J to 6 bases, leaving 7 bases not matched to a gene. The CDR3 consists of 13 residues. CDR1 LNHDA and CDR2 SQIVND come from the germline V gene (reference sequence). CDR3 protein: CASRPTGLDGYTF. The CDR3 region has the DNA TGTGCCAGTAGACCGACAGGGCTCGATGGCTACACCTTC.

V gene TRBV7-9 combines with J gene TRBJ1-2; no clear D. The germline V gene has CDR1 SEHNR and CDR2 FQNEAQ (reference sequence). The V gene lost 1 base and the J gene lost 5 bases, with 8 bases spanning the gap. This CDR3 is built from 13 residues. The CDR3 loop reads CASSLDPGYGYTF. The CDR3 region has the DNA TGTGCCAGCAGCTTAGATCCAGGTTATGGCTACACCTTC.

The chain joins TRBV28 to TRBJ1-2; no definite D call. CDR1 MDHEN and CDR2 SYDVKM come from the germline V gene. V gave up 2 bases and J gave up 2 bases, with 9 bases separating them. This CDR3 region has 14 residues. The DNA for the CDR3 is TGTGCCAGCAGTTTAGGCGGGATAAACTATGGCTACACCTTC. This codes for CASSLGGINYGYTF.

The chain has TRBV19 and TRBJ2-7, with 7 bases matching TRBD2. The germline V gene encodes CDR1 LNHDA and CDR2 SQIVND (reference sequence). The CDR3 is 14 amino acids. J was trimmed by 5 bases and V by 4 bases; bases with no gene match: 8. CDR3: CASSTLPGGDEQYF. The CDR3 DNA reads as TGTGCCAGTAGTACCCTCCCTGGGGGGGACGAGCAGTACTTC.